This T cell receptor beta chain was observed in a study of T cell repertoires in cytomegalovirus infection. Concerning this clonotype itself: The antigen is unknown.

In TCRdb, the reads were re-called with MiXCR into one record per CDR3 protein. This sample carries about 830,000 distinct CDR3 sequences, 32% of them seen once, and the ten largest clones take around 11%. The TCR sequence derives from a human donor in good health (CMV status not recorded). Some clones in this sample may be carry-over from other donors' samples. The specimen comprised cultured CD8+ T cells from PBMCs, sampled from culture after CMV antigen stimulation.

The CDR3 sequence: CASGSSDEQFF. CDR3 DNA sequence: TGCGCCAGCGGTTCTAGCGATGAGCAGTTCTTC. The genes are TRBV4-1 and TRBJ2-1; a weak D match, TRBD2 (6 bases). Germline V gene data show CDR1 as MGHRA and CDR2 as YSYEKL. There are 11 residues in the CDR3. V lost 8 bases and J lost 8, with 10 bases in between.